A selection of T cell receptor beta chains follows, all from one sample in a study of shared clonotypes between healthy human individuals. Sequencing was performed with immunoSEQ multiplex PCR; in TCRdb, only in-frame clones are kept and a portion is missing. The sample lists fewer than 550,000 clones; 60% to 80% were seen once. The specimen was PBMCs. These receptors all come from a woman aged 40 to 55 in good health. Some clones in this sample may be carry-over from other donors' samples. Each CDR3 is given with its conserved first and last residue. Fields, in order: J gene, CDR3 length, V gene, CDR3 protein.

TRBJ2-3 16 TRBV9 CASSVERVRSTDTQYF
TRBJ1-4 14 TRBV7-9 CASSLALTGEKLFF
TRBJ2-1 15 TRBV7-3 CASSLMGGTYNEQFF
TRBJ1-1 14 TRBV29-1 CRTTYRGLNTEAFF
TRBJ2-1 15 TRBV5-1 CASSSGQFGQVEQFF
TRBJ1-3 16 TRBV7-9 CASSLWTGSVGDTIYF
TRBJ2-3 17 TRBV7-6 CASSPGTSGLVVDTQYF
TRBJ2-7 16 TRBV4-2 CASSQEAGGPSYEQYF
TRBJ1-1 13 TRBV5-1 CASSLSGRTEAFF
TRBJ2-3 15 TRBV19 CASSKRAGDRDTQYF
TRBJ2-7 14 TRBV6-5 CASSLDRGRYEQYF
TRBJ1-5 16 TRBV23-1 CASSQSPWRCNQPQHF
TRBJ2-3 12 TRBV28 CASSRYTDTQYF
TRBJ1-1 13 TRBV14 CASSQGDSVEAFF
TRBJ1-5 18 TRBV7-6 CASSPRAGTPYSNQPQHF
TRBJ2-5 14 TRBV30 CASPGSGRGETQYF
TRBJ2-1 14 TRBV6-1 CASSERGLAFYQFF
TRBJ2-1 15 TRBV7-2 CASSPGGGDNNEQFF
TRBJ2-2 13 TRBV4-1 CASSLDVIGELFF
TRBJ1-1 12 TRBV11-3 CASSFGEGEAFF
TRBJ2-2 16 TRBV27 CASSLDGGMNTGELFF
. 14 TRBV28 CASSFVSGSYEQYF
TRBJ1-1 13 TRBV29-1 CSVTPSFWTEAFF
TRBJ1-1 16 TRBV19 CASSIDIGGIGAEAFF
TRBJ2-7 15 TRBV12-5 CASGLKGLAGNRGYF
TRBJ2-3 15 TRBV5-6 CASSRRVSGGDTQYF
TRBJ2-1 11 TRBV7-2 CASSQRTSWLF
TRBJ2-2 16 TRBV19 CATSAGLSGRAGELFF
TRBJ2-5 14 TRBV30 CASSRVSAGETQYF
TRBJ1-2 13 TRBV29-1 CSVGNPRGTGYTF
TRBJ2-3 16 TRBV5-1 CASSWDRGAGTDTQYF